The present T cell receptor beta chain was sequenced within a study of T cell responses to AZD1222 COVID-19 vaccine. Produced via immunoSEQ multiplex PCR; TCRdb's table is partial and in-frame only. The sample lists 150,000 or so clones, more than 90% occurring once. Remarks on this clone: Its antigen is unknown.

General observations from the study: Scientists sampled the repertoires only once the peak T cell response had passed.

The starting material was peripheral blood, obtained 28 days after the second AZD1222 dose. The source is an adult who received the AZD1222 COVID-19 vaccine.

CDR3 nucleotides: TGTGCCAGCAGCGTAGGGGGGACGGGACCCTACAATGAGCAGTTCTTC. Protein: CASSVGGTGPYNEQFF. The V and J genes are TRBV9 and TRBJ2-1; either TRBD1 or TRBD2 may supply D (5 bases each). Germline V gene lookup returns CDR1 SGDLS and CDR2 YYNGEE. V was clipped by 0 bases and J by 2 bases, with 12 bases between them. This CDR3 has 16 residues.